Given below is one T cell receptor beta chain in context. The data belong to a study of T cell changes during pregnancy in multiple sclerosis. The CDR3 loop spans 14 amino acids. Between the trimmed V and J ends, which lost 0 bases and 5 bases, there was a span of 8 bases. Germline assignment: CDR1 SGHRS and CDR2 YFSETQ. TCRdb keeps only in-frame clones here, not all; method: immunoSEQ multiplex PCR. Of 40,000 to 55,000 clones detected, 85% to 90% appear once; the ten largest clones hold 1.4% to 1.5%. The sequence derives from a female donor in good health, enrolled as a control in a pregnancy study. This chain links TRBV5-1 with TRBJ1-4; perhaps TRBD1 as D (5 bases). This specimen consisted of peripheral blood, obtained in the first trimester of pregnancy. The CDR3 region has the DNA TGCGCCAGCAGCTTGGCCGGGGGGAATGAAAAACTGTTTTTT. Translated: CASSLAGGNEKLFF.